This TCR beta chain was identified in a study of Graves' ophthalmopathy and Graves' hyperthyroidism. TCR beta CDR3 regions were amplified from RNA transcripts. HTBI-primed RT-PCR formed the first round, and a multiplex PCR formed the second. TCRdb re-analysed the multiplex PCR reads in MiXCR, keeping a single row per CDR3 protein. The sample shows some 750,000 distinct CDR3 sequences, roughly 41% of them seen only once. General study results and limits: For predicting ophthalmopathy progression, the model had 70.59% sensitivity and 72% to 85% specificity.

The sample holds many counts of this clonotype. Its specificity is unknown. V was shortened by 3 bases and J by 0 bases, with 7 bases between the two germline ends. The CDR3 spans 14 residues. CDR1 is KGHDR, CDR2 SFDVKD, per germline. The rearrangement uses TRBV24-1 and TRBJ2-5; D is unresolved. This sequence originates from an adult man with Graves' ophthalmopathy. The sequencing sample was made of peripheral blood. The chain's CDR3 is CATSDPDYQETQYF. The DNA for the CDR3 is TGTGCCACCAGTGATCCAGACTACCAAGAGACCCAGTACTTC.